The 10 T cell receptor beta chains listed next were all sequenced from one sample in a study of blood T cell repertoires in COVID-19. Assay: immunoSEQ multiplex PCR; the TCRdb copy retains only in-frame clones and omits some. The sample lists roughly 220,000 clones, approximately 80% occurring once. The sample comprised peripheral blood. These receptors all stem from a woman between 55 and 75 years old who had recovered from COVID-19.

V and J are TRBV12-3 or TRBV12-4 and TRBJ2-7; 10 positions match TRBD2. The ends lost 4 bases at V and 6 bases at J; junction bases unmatched: 3. This CDR3 is 13 amino acids long. CDR3 in DNA: TGTGCCAGCAGTTCCGCTAGCGGGGGCGAGCAGTACTTC. It encodes CASSSASGGEQYF.

This clone was found many times. The rearrangement uses TRBV6-1 and TRBJ1-1; TRBD1 is a possible D gene (6 bases). V was shortened by 2 bases and J by 3 bases, with 10 bases between the two germline ends. The CDR3 is 14 amino acids. Germline V gene lookup returns CDR1 MNHNS and CDR2 SASEGT. CDR3 DNA sequence: TGTGCCAGCAGTGAAAGGACAGACCACACTGAAGCTTTCTTT. Residues: CASSERTDHTEAFF.

This chain joins TRBV5-6 and TRBJ2-2; D not resolved. The CDR3 is made up of 16 amino acids. With 0 bases removed from V and 2 bases from J, the gap between germline ends came to 11 bases. Germline CDR1 SGHDT, CDR2 YYEEEE. CDR3 sequence: CASSLGWAGNTGELFF. For the CDR3, the DNA is TGTGCCAGCAGCTTGGGTTGGGCAGGCAACACCGGGGAGCTGTTTTTT.

The genes are TRBV5-4 and TRBJ2-7; 7 nucleotides agree with TRBD1. Unmatched junction bases numbered 11, after V lost 6 bases and J lost 5 bases. Germline-derived CDR1 and CDR2 are SGHNT and YYREEE (reference sequence). This CDR3 is built from 14 residues. The CDR3 sequence is CASNTRGGSDEQYF. CDR3 in DNA: TGTGCCAGCAACACCAGAGGGGGCTCTGACGAGCAGTACTTC. The entire variable domain, with the rest obtained from reference TRBV5-4 and TRBJ2-7, is as follows: ETGVTQSPTHLIKTRGQQVTLRCSSQSGHNTVSWYQQALGQGPQFIFQYYREEENGRGNFPPRFSGLQFPNYSSELNVNALELDDSALYLCASNTRGGSDEQYFGPGTRLTVT.

This clone occurred once. CDR3 sequence (DNA): TGTGCCCGCGCGGCGAGCACTGAAGCTTTCTTT. Encoded protein: CARAASTEAFF. The gene calls are TRBV11-1 and TRBJ1-1; no definite D call. V lost 11 bases to trimming and J lost 4 bases, with 11 bases between them. Germline V CDR1 and CDR2: SGHAT, FQDESV (reference sequence). CDR3 length: 11 amino acids.

The chain couples TRBV20-1 to TRBJ2-3; D is unclear. V shed 3 bases and J shed 2 bases, with 9 bases lying between them. The V gene's germline CDR1 is DFQATT and CDR2 SNEGSKA (reference sequence). The CDR3 loop spans 13 amino acids. The CDR3 loop is CSASSLNTDTQYF. In DNA form, the CDR3 reads TGCAGTGCTAGTTCCCTTAACACAGATACGCAGTATTTT.

This clone appeared once. The chain joins TRBV19 to TRBJ1-4; D call uncertain. V was clipped by 4 bases and J by 4 bases, with 7 bases between them. The CDR3 runs to 13 residues. CDR1 and CDR2 from the germline V gene are LNHDA and SQIVND (reference sequence). The CDR3 loop reads CASSRALNEKLFF. The CDR3 region has the DNA TGTGCCAGTAGTAGGGCACTTAATGAAAAACTGTTTTTT.

The chain has TRBV7-9 and TRBJ1-1, with D maybe TRBD1 (6 bases). This CDR3 has 17 amino acids. Germline values: CDR1 SEHNR, CDR2 FQNEAQ (reference sequence). Deletions cut 5 bases from V and 0 bases from J, with 19 bases between. The CDR3 region is CASSIDPGHRMNTEAFF. The CDR3 nucleotides are TGTGCCAGCAGCATTGATCCGGGACACAGGATGAACACTGAAGCTTTCTTT.

The CDR3 DNA is TGCGCCAGCAGCCAAGAAGCCACTGGAAACACCATATATTTT. Translated, it gives CASSQEATGNTIYF. This chain joins TRBV4-3 and TRBJ1-3, with D unclear. The CDR3 has 14 amino acids. Germline V CDR1 and CDR2: LGHNA, YSLEER. V dropped 0 bases and J dropped 2 bases, with 5 bases sitting between them.

The chain has TRBV2 and TRBJ1-2; tentative D call: TRBD1 (5 bases). The CDR3 length is 12 residues. The germline V gene has CDR1 SNHLY and CDR2 FYNNEI. V lost 3 bases and J lost 13, with 15 bases in between. The CDR3 loop reads CASSDRTRGPTF. In DNA form, the CDR3 reads TGTGCCAGCAGTGACCGGACACGCGGTCCCACCTTC.